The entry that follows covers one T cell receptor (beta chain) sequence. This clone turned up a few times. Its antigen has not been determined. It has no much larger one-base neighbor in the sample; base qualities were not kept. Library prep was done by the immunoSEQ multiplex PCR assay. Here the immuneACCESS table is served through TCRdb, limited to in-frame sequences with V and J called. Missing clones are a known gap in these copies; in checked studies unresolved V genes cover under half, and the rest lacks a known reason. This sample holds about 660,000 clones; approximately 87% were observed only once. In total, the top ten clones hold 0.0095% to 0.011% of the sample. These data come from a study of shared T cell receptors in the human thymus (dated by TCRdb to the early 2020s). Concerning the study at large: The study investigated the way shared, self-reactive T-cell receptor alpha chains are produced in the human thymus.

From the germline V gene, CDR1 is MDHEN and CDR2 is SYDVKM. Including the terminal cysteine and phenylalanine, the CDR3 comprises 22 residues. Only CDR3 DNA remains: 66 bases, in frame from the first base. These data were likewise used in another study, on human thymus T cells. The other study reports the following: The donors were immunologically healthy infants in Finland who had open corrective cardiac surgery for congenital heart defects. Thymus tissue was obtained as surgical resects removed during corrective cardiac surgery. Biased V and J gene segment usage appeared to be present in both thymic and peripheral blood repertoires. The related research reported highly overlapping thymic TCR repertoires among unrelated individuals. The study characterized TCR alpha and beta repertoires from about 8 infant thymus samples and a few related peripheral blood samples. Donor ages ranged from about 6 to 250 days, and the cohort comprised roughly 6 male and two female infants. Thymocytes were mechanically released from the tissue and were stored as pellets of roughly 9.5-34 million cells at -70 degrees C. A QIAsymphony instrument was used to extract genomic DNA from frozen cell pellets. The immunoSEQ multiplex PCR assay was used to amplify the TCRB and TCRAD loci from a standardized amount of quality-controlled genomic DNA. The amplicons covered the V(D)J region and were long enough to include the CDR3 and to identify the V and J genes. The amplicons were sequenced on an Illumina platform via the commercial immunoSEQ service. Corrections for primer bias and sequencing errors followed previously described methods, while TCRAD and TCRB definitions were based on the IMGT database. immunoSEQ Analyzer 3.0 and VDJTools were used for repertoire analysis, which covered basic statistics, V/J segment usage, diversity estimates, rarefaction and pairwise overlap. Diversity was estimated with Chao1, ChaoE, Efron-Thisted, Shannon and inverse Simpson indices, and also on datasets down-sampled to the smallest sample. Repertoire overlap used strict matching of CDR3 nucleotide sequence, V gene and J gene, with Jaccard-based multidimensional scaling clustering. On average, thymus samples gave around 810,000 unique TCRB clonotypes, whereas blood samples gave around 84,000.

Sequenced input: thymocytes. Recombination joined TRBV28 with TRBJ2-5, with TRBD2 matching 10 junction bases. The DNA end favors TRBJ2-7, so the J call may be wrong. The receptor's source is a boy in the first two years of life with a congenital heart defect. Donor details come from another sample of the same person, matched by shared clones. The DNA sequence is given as TGTGCCAGCAGTCCCAGGCCTATAGTGGAGCGGGAGGGCCCCTTCACCCCATACGAGCAGTACTTC. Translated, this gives CASSPRPIVEREGPFTPYEQYF.